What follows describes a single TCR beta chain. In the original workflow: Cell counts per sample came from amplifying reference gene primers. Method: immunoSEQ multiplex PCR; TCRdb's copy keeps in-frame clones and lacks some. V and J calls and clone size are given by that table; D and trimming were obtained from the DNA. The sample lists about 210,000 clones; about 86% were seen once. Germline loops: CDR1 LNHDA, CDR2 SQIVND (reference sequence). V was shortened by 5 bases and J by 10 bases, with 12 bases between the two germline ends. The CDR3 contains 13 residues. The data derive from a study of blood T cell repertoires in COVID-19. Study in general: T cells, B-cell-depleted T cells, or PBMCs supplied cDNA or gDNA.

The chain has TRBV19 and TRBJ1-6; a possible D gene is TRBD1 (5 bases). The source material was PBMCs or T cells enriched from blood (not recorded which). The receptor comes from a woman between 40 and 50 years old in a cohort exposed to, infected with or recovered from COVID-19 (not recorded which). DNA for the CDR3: TGTGCCAGTAGTGAACCGGGGGGATCACCCCTCCACTTT. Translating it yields CASSEPGGSPLHF. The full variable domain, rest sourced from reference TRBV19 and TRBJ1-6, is DGGITQSPKYLFRKEGQNVTLSCEQNLNHDAMYWYRQDPGQGLRLIYYSQIVNDFQKGDIAEGYSVSREKKESFPLTVTSAQKNPTAFYLCASSEPGGSPLHFGNGTRLTVT.